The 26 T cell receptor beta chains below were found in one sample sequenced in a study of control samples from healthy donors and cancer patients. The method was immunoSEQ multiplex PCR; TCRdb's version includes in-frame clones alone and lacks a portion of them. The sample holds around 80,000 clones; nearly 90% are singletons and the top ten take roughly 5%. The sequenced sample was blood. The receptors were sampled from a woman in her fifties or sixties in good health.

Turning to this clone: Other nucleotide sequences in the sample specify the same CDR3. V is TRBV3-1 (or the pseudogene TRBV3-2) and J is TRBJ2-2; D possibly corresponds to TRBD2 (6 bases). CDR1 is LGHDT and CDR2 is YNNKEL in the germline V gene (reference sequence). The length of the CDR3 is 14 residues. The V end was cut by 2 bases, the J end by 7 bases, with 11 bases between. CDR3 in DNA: TGTGCCAGCAGCCAAAGTGGGCGGGGCGGGGAGCTGTTTTTT. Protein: CASSQSGRGGELFF.

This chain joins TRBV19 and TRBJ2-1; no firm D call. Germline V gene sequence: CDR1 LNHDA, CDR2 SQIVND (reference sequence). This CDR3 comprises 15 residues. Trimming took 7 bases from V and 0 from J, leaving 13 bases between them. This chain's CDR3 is CASKYGSSSYNEQFF. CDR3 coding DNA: TGTGCCAGTAAGTACGGGTCCAGCTCCTACAATGAGCAGTTCTTC.

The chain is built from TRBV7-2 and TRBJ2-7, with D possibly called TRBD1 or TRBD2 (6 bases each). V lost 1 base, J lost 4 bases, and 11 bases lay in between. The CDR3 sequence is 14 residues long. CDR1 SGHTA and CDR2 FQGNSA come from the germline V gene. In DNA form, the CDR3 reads TGTGCCAGCAGCTTAGAGGGGGGCCAGTACGAGCAGTACTTC. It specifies CASSLEGGQYEQYF. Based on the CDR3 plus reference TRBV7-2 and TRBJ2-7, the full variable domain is GAGVSQSPSNKVTEKGKDVELRCDPISGHTALYWYRQSLGQGLEFLIYFQGNSAPDKSGLPSDRFSAERTGGSVSTLTIQRTQQEDSAVYLCASSLEGGQYEQYFGPGTRLTVT.

The CDR3 sequence is CASSLKGRGYTF. DNA for the CDR3: TGTGCCAGCAGTTTAAAGGGAAGGGGCTACACCTTC. The rearrangement uses TRBV12-3 or TRBV12-4 and TRBJ1-2; no clear D gene. The CDR3 loop spans 12 amino acids. The V end lost 2 bases, the J end lost 8 bases, and 9 bases lay between the germline ends.

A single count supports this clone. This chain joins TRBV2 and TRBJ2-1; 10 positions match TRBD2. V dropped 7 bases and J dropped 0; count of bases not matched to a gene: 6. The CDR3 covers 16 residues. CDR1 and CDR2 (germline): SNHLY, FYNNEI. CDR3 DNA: TGTGCCAGCATGGGACTAGCGCAGAGCTCCTACAATGAGCAGTTCTTC. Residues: CASMGLAQSSYNEQFF. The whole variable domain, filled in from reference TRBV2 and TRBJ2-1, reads EPEVTQTPSHQVTQMGQEVILRCVPISNHLYFYWYRQILGQKVEFLVSFYNNEISEKSEIFDDQFSVERPDGSNFTLKIRSTKLEDSAMYFCASMGLAQSSYNEQFFGPGTRLTVL.

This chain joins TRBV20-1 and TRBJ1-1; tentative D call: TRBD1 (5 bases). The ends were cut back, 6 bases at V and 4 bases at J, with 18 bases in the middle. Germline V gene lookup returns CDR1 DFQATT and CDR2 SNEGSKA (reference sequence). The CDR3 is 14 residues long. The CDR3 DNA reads TGCAGTGCCAGTAATCAGGGAACGGCCACTGAAGCTTTCTTT. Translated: CSASNQGTATEAFF.

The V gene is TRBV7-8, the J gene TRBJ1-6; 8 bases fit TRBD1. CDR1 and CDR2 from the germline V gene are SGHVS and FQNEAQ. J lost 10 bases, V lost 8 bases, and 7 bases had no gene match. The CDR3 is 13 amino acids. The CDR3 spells CASLGQGGSPLHF. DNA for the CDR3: TGTGCCAGCCTAGGACAGGGAGGCTCACCCCTCCACTTT. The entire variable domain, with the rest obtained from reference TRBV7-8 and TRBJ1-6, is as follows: GAGVSQSPRYKVAKRGQDVALRCDPISGHVSLFWYQQALGQGPEFLTYFQNEAQLDKSGLPSDRFFAERPEGSVSTLKIQRTQQEDSAVYLCASLGQGGSPLHFGNGTRLTVT.

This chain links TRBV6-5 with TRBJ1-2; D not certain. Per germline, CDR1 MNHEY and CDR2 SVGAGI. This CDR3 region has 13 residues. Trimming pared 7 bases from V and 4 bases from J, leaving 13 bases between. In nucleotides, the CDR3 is TGTGCCAGCACCCCTCGGACGGGCTATGGCTACACCTTC. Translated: CASTPRTGYGYTF.

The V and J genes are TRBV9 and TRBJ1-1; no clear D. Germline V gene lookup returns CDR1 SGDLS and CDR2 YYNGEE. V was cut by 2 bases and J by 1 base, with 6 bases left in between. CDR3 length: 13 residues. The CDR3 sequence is CASSVQTNTEAFF. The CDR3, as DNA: TGTGCCAGCAGCGTTCAAACGAACACTGAAGCTTTCTTT. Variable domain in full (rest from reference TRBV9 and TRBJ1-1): DSGVTQTPKHLITATGQRVTLRCSPRSGDLSVYWYQQSLDQGLQFLIQYYNGEERAKGNILERFSAQQFPDLHSELNLSSLELGDSALYFCASSVQTNTEAFFGQGTRLTVV.

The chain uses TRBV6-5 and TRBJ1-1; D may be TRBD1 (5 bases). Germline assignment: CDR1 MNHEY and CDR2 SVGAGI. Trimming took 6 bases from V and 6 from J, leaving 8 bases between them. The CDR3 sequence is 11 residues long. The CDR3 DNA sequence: TGTGCCAGCAGCAGGGAAGCTGAAGCTTTCTTT. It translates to CASSREAEAFF.

The CDR3 sequence is CASSLGPHNGDTQYF. The CDR3 DNA follows: TGTGCCAGCAGCTTAGGACCCCACAATGGAGATACGCAGTATTTT. The chain recombines TRBV7-9 with TRBJ2-3; D gene unclear. Germline V gene lookup returns CDR1 SEHNR and CDR2 FQNEAQ (reference sequence). V was cut by 1 base and J by 5 bases, with 13 bases left in between. The CDR3 extends over 15 amino acids.

The CDR3 reads CASSIRQGASYEQYF. The DNA for the CDR3 is TGTGCCAGTAGTATAAGACAGGGGGCATCCTACGAGCAGTACTTC. This chain uses TRBV19 with TRBJ2-7; 10 bases fit TRBD1. Trimming cost V 2 bases and J 1 base; bases outside gene matches: 2. This CDR3 spans 15 amino acids. Germline values: CDR1 LNHDA, CDR2 SQIVND (reference sequence).

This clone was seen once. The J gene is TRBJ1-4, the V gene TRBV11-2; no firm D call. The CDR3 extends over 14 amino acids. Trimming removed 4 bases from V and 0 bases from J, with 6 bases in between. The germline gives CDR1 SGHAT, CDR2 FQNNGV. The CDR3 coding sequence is TGTGCCAGCAGCTCAGATGCAACTAATGAAAAACTGTTTTTT. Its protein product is CASSSDATNEKLFF.

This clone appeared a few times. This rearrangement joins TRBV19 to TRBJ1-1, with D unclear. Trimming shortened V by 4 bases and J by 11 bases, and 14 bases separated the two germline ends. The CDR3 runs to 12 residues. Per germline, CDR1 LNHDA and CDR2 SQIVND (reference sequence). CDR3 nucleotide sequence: TGTGCCAGTAGTACAGGTGTATTATCTGCTTTCTTT. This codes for CASSTGVLSAFF. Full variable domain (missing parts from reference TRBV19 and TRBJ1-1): DGGITQSPKYLFRKEGQNVTLSCEQNLNHDAMYWYRQDPGQGLRLIYYSQIVNDFQKGDIAEGYSVSREKKESFPLTVTSAQKNPTAFYLCASSTGVLSAFFGQGTRLTVV.

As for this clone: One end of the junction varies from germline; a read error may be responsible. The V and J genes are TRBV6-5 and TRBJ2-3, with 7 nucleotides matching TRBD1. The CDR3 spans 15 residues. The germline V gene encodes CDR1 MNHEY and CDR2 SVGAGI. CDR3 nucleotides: TGTGCAAGCAGTTCAGGGGGAGTGGGGGCGGATACGCAGTATTTT. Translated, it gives CASSSGGVGADTQYF.

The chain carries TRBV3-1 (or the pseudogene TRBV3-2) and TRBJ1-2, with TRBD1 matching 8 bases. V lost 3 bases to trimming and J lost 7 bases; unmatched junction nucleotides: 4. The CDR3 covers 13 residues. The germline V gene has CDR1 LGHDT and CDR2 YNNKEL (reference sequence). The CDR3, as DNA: TGTGCCAGCAGCCATACAGGGACAGGTGGCTACACCTTC. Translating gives CASSHTGTGGYTF.

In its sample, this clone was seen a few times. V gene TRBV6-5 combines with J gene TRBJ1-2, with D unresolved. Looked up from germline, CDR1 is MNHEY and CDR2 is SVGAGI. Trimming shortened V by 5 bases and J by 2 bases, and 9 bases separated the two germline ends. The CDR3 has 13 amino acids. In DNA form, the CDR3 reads TGTGCCAGCAGTATGCAGGAGAACTATGGCTACACCTTC. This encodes CASSMQENYGYTF.

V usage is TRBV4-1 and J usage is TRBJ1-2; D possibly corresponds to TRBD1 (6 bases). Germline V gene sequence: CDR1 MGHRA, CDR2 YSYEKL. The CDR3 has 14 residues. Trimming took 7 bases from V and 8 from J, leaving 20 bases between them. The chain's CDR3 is CASTPRGEVLGYTF. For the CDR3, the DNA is TGCGCCAGCACTCCAAGGGGGGAGGTGTTAGGCTACACCTTC.

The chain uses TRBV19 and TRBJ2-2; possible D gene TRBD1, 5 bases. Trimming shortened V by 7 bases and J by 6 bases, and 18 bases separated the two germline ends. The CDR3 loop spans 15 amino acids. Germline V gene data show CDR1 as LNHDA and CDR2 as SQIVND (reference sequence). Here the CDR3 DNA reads TGTGCCAGTACCCTCCAGGGTACTATAGCCGGGGAGCTGTTTTTT. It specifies CASTLQGTIAGELFF.

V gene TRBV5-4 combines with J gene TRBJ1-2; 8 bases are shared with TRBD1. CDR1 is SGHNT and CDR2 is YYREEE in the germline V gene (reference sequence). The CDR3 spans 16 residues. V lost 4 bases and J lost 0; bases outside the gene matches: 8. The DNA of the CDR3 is TGTGCCAGCAGCGTGGACAGGGACCGAGCTAACTATGGCTACACCTTC. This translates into CASSVDRDRANYGYTF.

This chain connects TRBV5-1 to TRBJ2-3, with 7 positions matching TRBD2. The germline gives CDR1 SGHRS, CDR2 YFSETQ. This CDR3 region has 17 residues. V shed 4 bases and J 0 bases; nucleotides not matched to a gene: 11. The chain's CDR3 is CASSPKLAGPSTDTQYF. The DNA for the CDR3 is TGCGCCAGCAGCCCCAAATTAGCGGGTCCTAGCACAGATACGCAGTATTTT. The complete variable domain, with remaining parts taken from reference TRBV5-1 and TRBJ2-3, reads KAGVTQTPRYLIKTRGQQVTLSCSPISGHRSVSWYQQTPGQGLQFLFEYFSETQRNKGNFPGRFSGRQFSNSRSEMNVSTLELGDSALYLCASSPKLAGPSTDTQYFGPGTRLTVL.

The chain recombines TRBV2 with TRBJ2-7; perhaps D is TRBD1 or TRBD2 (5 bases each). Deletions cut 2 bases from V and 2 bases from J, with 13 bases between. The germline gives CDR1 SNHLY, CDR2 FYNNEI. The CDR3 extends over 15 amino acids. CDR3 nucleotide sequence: TGTGCCAGCAGTGAATTGAGGGGAAATACCTACGAGCAGTACTTC. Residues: CASSELRGNTYEQYF.

DNA of the CDR3: TGTGCCAGCAGCTTAGATGCGGGGAAGCAGTTCTTC. It is translated as CASSLDAGKQFF. The V call is TRBV7-8, the J call TRBJ2-1; D perhaps matches TRBD2 (6 bases). This CDR3 contains 12 residues. The germline gives CDR1 SGHVS, CDR2 FQNEAQ. The V gene lost 1 base and the J gene lost 11 bases, with 9 bases spanning the gap. Together with reference TRBV7-8 and TRBJ2-1, the CDR3 gives the full variable domain: GAGVSQSPRYKVAKRGQDVALRCDPISGHVSLFWYQQALGQGPEFLTYFQNEAQLDKSGLPSDRFFAERPEGSVSTLKIQRTQQEDSAVYLCASSLDAGKQFFGPGTRLTVL.

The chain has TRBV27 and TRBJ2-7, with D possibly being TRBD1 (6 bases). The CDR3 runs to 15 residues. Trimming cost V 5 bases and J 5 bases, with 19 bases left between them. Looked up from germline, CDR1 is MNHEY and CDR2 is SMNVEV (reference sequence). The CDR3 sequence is CASSLIPGSGDEQYF. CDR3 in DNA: TGTGCCAGCAGTCTGATCCCGGGGTCAGGGGACGAGCAGTACTTC.

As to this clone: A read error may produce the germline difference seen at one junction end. CDR3 amino acids: CASTMAGVSNNSPLHF. CDR3 coding DNA: TGTGCCAGCACCATGGCGGGGGTCTCCAATAATTCACCCCTCCACTTT. The J gene is TRBJ1-6, the V gene TRBV2; a weak D match, TRBD1 (5 bases). The germline V gene encodes CDR1 SNHLY and CDR2 FYNNEI. This CDR3 contains 16 residues.

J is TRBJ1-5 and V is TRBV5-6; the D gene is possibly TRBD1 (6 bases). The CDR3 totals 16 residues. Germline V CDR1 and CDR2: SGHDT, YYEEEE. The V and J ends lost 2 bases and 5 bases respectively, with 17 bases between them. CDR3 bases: TGTGCCAGCAGCTTTGGTGTGTACAGGGAGGATCAGCCCCAGCATTTT. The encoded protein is CASSFGVYREDQPQHF.